The 7 T cell receptor beta chains in this list originate from one sample, sequenced in a study of cytomegalovirus exposure and HLA in healthy donors. Using immunoSEQ multiplex PCR, the repertoire was profiled, and TCRdb retains in-frame clones only, with some absent. The sample shows around 240,000 clones, around 90% of them seen only once. Sequencing was performed on PBMCs. These receptors all stem from a woman between 18 and 30 years old in good health and CMV-seronegative.

V usage is TRBV6-5 and J usage is TRBJ1-3; D is possibly TRBD1 (6 bases). The CDR3 is made up of 14 amino acids. Germline CDR1 and CDR2: MNHEY and SVGAGI. The V and J ends lost 7 bases and 2 bases respectively, with 12 bases between them. CDR3 DNA sequence: TGTGCCAGCAAGGGGGGGACACCTGGAAACACCATATATTTT. Amino acid sequence: CASKGGTPGNTIYF.

This sequence joins TRBV27 and TRBJ1-2; 8 bases are a match to TRBD1. This CDR3 is built from 14 residues. Germline CDR1 and CDR2: MNHEY and SMNVEV (reference sequence). After removal of 6 bases from V and 4 bases from J, the junction contained 7 bases not matched to a gene. The CDR3 DNA reads TGTGCCAGCAGCCTAGAAGGACAGGGCTATGGCTACACCTTC. Its protein is CASSLEGQGYGYTF.

This chain connects TRBV5-1 to TRBJ1-6; 7 bases fit TRBD1. This CDR3 has 14 residues. J was trimmed by 7 bases and V by 4 bases; bases with no gene match: 5. Germline V gives CDR1 SGHRS, CDR2 YFSETQ. CDR3 sequence reads: CASSHRQGNSPLHF. The CDR3 DNA follows: TGCGCCAGCAGCCACCGACAGGGAAATTCACCCCTCCACTTT. The whole variable domain, filled in from reference TRBV5-1 and TRBJ1-6, reads KAGVTQTPRYLIKTRGQQVTLSCSPISGHRSVSWYQQTPGQGLQFLFEYFSETQRNKGNFPGRFSGRQFSNSRSEMNVSTLELGDSALYLCASSHRQGNSPLHFGNGTRLTVT.

This clone was seen a handful of times. The chain is built from TRBV4-1 and TRBJ1-1; a possible D gene is TRBD1 (5 bases). This CDR3 region has 16 residues. The germline V gene encodes CDR1 MGHRA and CDR2 YSYEKL. V was pared by 4 bases and J by 4 bases, with 19 bases between. The CDR3 coding sequence is TGCGCCAGCAGCCGATTAGGAGGGCAGGGTGGCACTGAAGCTTTCTTT. Translating gives CASSRLGGQGGTEAFF.

The chain employs TRBV11-2 and TRBJ1-1; a possible D gene is TRBD1 (5 bases). This CDR3 has 13 amino acids. Germline loops: CDR1 SGHAT, CDR2 FQNNGV. V shed 0 bases and J shed 6 bases, with 8 bases lying between them. This chain's CDR3 is CASSLDQGAEAFF. DNA for the CDR3: TGTGCCAGCAGCTTAGATCAGGGCGCTGAAGCTTTCTTT.

This chain connects TRBV6-6 to TRBJ1-2; TRBD1 might be the D (6 bases). Germline CDR1 is MNHNY and CDR2 is SVGAGI (reference sequence). V was trimmed by 2 bases and J by 2 bases, leaving 6 bases between them. The CDR3 covers 13 residues. CDR3 nucleotide sequence: TGTGCCAGCAGTTACCAGGGGAACTATGGCTACACCTTC. As protein: CASSYQGNYGYTF.

The rearrangement links TRBV2 to TRBJ1-5; the D gene is possibly TRBD1 (6 bases). V lost 1 base, J lost 1 base, and 11 bases lay in between. The CDR3 has 16 amino acids. Looked up from germline, CDR1 is SNHLY and CDR2 is FYNNEI. The CDR3 DNA reads as TGTGCCAGCAGTGAAGAGGGGGGGATGAGCAATCAGCCCCAGCATTTT. Its translation is CASSEEGGMSNQPQHF.